The sequence of this T cell receptor (beta chain) was determined in a study of blood T cell repertoires in COVID-19. Looking at the study overall: Some COVID-19 samples were acute and others convalescent; all came from the United States, Italy and Spain. The cDNA or gDNA used as material had been derived from T cells, B-cell-depleted T cells, or PBMCs.

This CDR3 has 13 residues. Per germline, CDR1 SGHRS and CDR2 YFSETQ. The V and J ends lost 0 bases and 5 bases respectively, with 8 bases between them. In the authors' workflow: The assay estimated nucleated cells by amplifying reference gene primers. Here immunoSEQ multiplex PCR was the method, and the copy in TCRdb shows in-frame clones only, minus some. V and J calls and clone size are those listed in that table; D and trimming were worked out from the DNA. This table holds tens of thousands of clones, 73% found once. Sequenced input: peripheral blood. This chain connects TRBV5-1 to TRBJ1-1, with D uncertain. The clonotype originates from a man aged 55 to 70 with acute or convalescent COVID-19. The CDR3 bases are TGCGCCAGCAGCTTGGCCGGGAGAACTGAAGCTTTCTTT. Encoded protein: CASSLAGRTEAFF.